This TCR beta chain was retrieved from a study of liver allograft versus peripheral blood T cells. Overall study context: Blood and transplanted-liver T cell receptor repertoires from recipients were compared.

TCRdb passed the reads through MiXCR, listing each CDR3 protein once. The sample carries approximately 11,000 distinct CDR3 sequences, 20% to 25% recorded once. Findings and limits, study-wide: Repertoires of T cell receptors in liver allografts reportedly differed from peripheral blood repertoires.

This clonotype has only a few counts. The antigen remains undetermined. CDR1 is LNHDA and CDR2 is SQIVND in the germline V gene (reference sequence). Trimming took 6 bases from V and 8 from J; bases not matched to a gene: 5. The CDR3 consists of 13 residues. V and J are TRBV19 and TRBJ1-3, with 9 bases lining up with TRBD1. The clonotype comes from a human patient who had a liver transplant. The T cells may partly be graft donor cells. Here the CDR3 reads CASSPTGGDTIYF. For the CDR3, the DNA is TGTGCCAGTAGCCCGACAGGGGGAGACACCATATATTTT.